This entry describes one TCR beta chain. Its target is unknown. The data originate from a study of cytomegalovirus exposure and HLA in healthy donors. General study results and limits: It was reported in a later analysis that an Asian-associated ancestry cluster showed fewer N-insertions than the approximately 700-donor mean. A later analysis revealed that TCR association rates differed between HLA loci, peaking at DRB1 and bottoming out at HLA-C.

Use of 60 Vbeta and 13 Jbeta primers characterized the PCR. TCRdb's table, derived via immunoSEQ multiplex PCR, lists solely in-frame clones and lacks some. The profile shows around 150,000 clones, about three quarters of them singletons. Germline V lookup: CDR1 PRHDT, CDR2 FYEKMQ (reference sequence). The CDR3 covers 19 residues. V was pared by 4 bases and J by 4 bases, with 26 bases between. The chain combines TRBV13 with TRBJ2-1, with TRBD2 as a possible D gene (6 bases). Input material: PBMCs. The clonotype was recovered from a female donor in good health and CMV-seronegative. The CDR3 nucleotides are TGTGCCAGCAGCTCCCTTGTCGGACTACAAAAGGATAAATACAATGAGCAGTTCTTC. The encoded protein is CASSSLVGLQKDKYNEQFF.